Listed below are T cell receptor beta chains from one sample, sequenced in a study of human T cells and chemical hapten exposure. TCRdb re-called the RACE reads through MiXCR, storing one row per CDR3 protein. The table lists 250,000 to 300,000 distinct CDR3 sequences, around 7.7% of them singletons. This sample comprised whole blood, obtained in connection with sensitization to the hapten diphenylcyclopropenone (DPC). The receptor source for this set is a man between 18 and 29 years old with alopecia areata. Some clones in this sample may be carry-over from other donors' samples. Both conserved end residues are part of each CDR3. Each record gives: V gene, D gene, clone size, J gene, CDR3 protein. D genes are given only for firm matches. Clone size is not always given. Where it is, it says once, few, many or a class for expanded clones.

V gene: TRBV6-2/TRBV6-3
D gene: TRBD1
clone size: many
J gene: TRBJ1-5
CDR3 protein: CASSGYIGGRRNQPQHF

V gene: TRBV10-2
D gene: TRBD2
clone size: -
J gene: TRBJ2-3
CDR3 protein: CASSELAGGRTDTQYF

V gene: TRBV6-2/TRBV6-3
D gene: TRBD1
clone size: -
J gene: TRBJ1-2
CDR3 protein: CASSYSGTDYYGYTF

V gene: TRBV7-9
D gene: TRBD2
clone size: many
J gene: TRBJ2-5
CDR3 protein: CASSNQGLASETQYF

V gene: TRBV2
D gene: TRBD1
clone size: -
J gene: TRBJ2-2
CDR3 protein: CASSKTGVNTGELFF

V gene: TRBV25-1
D gene: TRBD1
clone size: -
J gene: TRBJ1-3
CDR3 protein: CATQETGAGNTIYF

V gene: TRBV10-2
D gene: -
clone size: few
J gene: TRBJ1-2
CDR3 protein: CASRESRLYGYTF

V gene: TRBV4-1
D gene: -
clone size: -
J gene: TRBJ2-6
CDR3 protein: CASSTTPRDGDSGANVLTF

V gene: TRBV6-5
D gene: TRBD1
clone size: -
J gene: TRBJ1-2
CDR3 protein: CATGDSNYGYTF

V gene: TRBV24-1
D gene: TRBD1
clone size: few
J gene: TRBJ2-1
CDR3 protein: CATSDLTGVVQFF

V gene: TRBV6-5
D gene: -
clone size: many
J gene: TRBJ1-1
CDR3 protein: CASSYLGGAAEAFF

V gene: TRBV5-1
D gene: TRBD1
clone size: many
J gene: TRBJ1-2
CDR3 protein: CASSTGGAKGYTF

V gene: TRBV29-1
D gene: -
clone size: few
J gene: TRBJ1-5
CDR3 protein: CSVAGMGNQPQHF

V gene: TRBV10-3
D gene: TRBD2
clone size: many
J gene: TRBJ2-2
CDR3 protein: CAITPSTGGNTGELFF

V gene: TRBV7-2
D gene: -
clone size: many
J gene: TRBJ1-1
CDR3 protein: CASSLAAITNTEAFF

V gene: TRBV28
D gene: TRBD1
clone size: many
J gene: TRBJ1-4
CDR3 protein: CASSFTGENEKLFF

V gene: TRBV4-1
D gene: -
clone size: few
J gene: TRBJ1-5
CDR3 protein: CASSQESGTSNQPQHF

V gene: TRBV20-1
D gene: TRBD1
clone size: -
J gene: TRBJ1-1
CDR3 protein: CSARHPGGMNTEAFF

V gene: TRBV2
D gene: -
clone size: few
J gene: TRBJ2-3
CDR3 protein: CASSVEADTQYF

V gene: TRBV29-1
D gene: TRBD1
clone size: few
J gene: TRBJ1-3
CDR3 protein: CSVCTGESGNTIYF

V gene: TRBV29-1
D gene: -
clone size: few
J gene: TRBJ1-1
CDR3 protein: CSVEGGNTEAFF

V gene: TRBV29-1
D gene: -
clone size: few
J gene: TRBJ1-2
CDR3 protein: CSVVPDPYYGYTF

V gene: TRBV2
D gene: -
clone size: -
J gene: TRBJ2-3
CDR3 protein: CASHGGFGTDTQYF

V gene: TRBV6-2/TRBV6-3
D gene: -
clone size: -
J gene: TRBJ1-4
CDR3 protein: CAAMRSLNEKLFF

V gene: TRBV11-3
D gene: -
clone size: few
J gene: TRBJ2-7
CDR3 protein: CASSLQGFHEQYF

V gene: TRBV4-3
D gene: -
clone size: many
J gene: TRBJ2-6
CDR3 protein: CASSQFKFSGANVLTF

V gene: TRBV5-5
D gene: -
clone size: few
J gene: TRBJ2-5
CDR3 protein: CASSLSGTDQETQYF

V gene: TRBV18
D gene: -
clone size: -
J gene: TRBJ2-7
CDR3 protein: CASRLGEGENEQYF

V gene: TRBV4-3
D gene: -
clone size: -
J gene: TRBJ1-2
CDR3 protein: CASSEVQAVHYGYTF

V gene: TRBV7-9
D gene: -
clone size: many
J gene: TRBJ2-4
CDR3 protein: CASSVPGGEAKNIQYF

V gene: TRBV3-1
D gene: -
clone size: -
J gene: TRBJ1-2
CDR3 protein: CASSQDTTDLNYGYTF

V gene: TRBV10-3
D gene: -
clone size: few
J gene: TRBJ1-1
CDR3 protein: CAISVGGHNTEAFF

V gene: TRBV11-2
D gene: -
clone size: few
J gene: TRBJ2-2
CDR3 protein: CASSRNDGVGTGELFF

V gene: TRBV5-1
D gene: -
clone size: -
J gene: TRBJ2-1
CDR3 protein: CASSFSGYNEQFF

V gene: TRBV28
D gene: -
clone size: many
J gene: TRBJ1-5
CDR3 protein: CASRPHRDSNQPQHF

V gene: TRBV10-3
D gene: -
clone size: few
J gene: TRBJ1-4
CDR3 protein: CAISDGDRTNEKLFF

V gene: TRBV2
D gene: -
clone size: few
J gene: TRBJ2-1
CDR3 protein: CASKPGHHNNEQFF

V gene: TRBV9
D gene: -
clone size: few
J gene: TRBJ1-1
CDR3 protein: CASSVVDEVMNTEAFF

V gene: TRBV6-2/TRBV6-3
D gene: -
clone size: -
J gene: TRBJ1-1
CDR3 protein: CASSYPTANTEAFF

V gene: TRBV27
D gene: TRBD1
clone size: few
J gene: TRBJ2-7
CDR3 protein: CASSLLGGNHEQYF

V gene: TRBV5-4
D gene: TRBD1
clone size: few
J gene: TRBJ2-3
CDR3 protein: CALRDRGRTSTDTQYF

V gene: TRBV11-2
D gene: -
clone size: few
J gene: TRBJ2-7
CDR3 protein: CASSSDTTYEQYF

V gene: TRBV7-2
D gene: -
clone size: few
J gene: TRBJ1-2
CDR3 protein: CASSLDRTAFYYGYTF

V gene: TRBV6-1
D gene: -
clone size: -
J gene: TRBJ1-2
CDR3 protein: CASSEAELMSGCTF

V gene: TRBV29-1
D gene: -
clone size: many
J gene: TRBJ1-5
CDR3 protein: CSVVTGARQPQHF

V gene: TRBV20-1
D gene: -
clone size: -
J gene: TRBJ2-3
CDR3 protein: CSARGPTDTQYF

V gene: TRBV19
D gene: -
clone size: few
J gene: TRBJ1-6
CDR3 protein: CASRNTGNRSSYNSPLHF

V gene: TRBV7-9
D gene: -
clone size: -
J gene: TRBJ2-6
CDR3 protein: CASSSKSPGANVLTF

V gene: TRBV7-9
D gene: -
clone size: many
J gene: TRBJ2-7
CDR3 protein: CASRAGRYEQYF